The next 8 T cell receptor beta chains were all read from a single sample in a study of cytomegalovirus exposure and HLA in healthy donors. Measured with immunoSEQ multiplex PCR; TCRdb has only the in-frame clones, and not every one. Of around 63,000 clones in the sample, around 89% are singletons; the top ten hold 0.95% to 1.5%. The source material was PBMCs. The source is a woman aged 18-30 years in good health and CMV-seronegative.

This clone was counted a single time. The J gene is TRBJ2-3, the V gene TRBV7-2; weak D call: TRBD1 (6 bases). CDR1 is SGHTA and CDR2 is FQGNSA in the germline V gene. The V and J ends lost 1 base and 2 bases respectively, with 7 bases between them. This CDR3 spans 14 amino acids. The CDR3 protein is CASSLGQATDTQYF. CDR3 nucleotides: TGTGCCAGCAGCTTAGGACAGGCCACAGATACGCAGTATTTT. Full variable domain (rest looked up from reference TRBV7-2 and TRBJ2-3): GAGVSQSPSNKVTEKGKDVELRCDPISGHTALYWYRQSLGQGLEFLIYFQGNSAPDKSGLPSDRFSAERTGGSVSTLTIQRTQQEDSAVYLCASSLGQATDTQYFGPGTRLTVL.

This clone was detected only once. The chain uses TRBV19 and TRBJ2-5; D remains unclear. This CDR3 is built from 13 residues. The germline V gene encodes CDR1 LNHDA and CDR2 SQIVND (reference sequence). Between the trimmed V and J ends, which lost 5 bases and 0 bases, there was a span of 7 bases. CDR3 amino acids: CASSPRDQETQYF. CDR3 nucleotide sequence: TGTGCCAGTAGTCCCCGGGACCAAGAGACCCAGTACTTC.

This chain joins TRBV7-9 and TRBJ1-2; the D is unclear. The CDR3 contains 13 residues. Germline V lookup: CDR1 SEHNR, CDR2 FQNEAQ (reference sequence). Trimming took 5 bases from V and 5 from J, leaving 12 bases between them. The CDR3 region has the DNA TGTGCCAGCAGCCTTGTACAGAAATATGGCTACACCTTC. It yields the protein CASSLVQKYGYTF. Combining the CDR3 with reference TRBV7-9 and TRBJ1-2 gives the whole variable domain DTGVSQNPRHKITKRGQNVTFRCDPISEHNRLYWYRQTLGQGPEFLTYFQNEAQLEKSRLLSDRFSAERPKGSFSTLEIQRTEQGDSAMYLCASSLVQKYGYTFGSGTRLTVV.

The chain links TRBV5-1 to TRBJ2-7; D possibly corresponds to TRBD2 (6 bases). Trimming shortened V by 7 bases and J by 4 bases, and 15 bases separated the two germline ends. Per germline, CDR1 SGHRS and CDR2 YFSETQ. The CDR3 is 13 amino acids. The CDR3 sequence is CASGPAGSYEQYF. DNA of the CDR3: TGCGCCAGCGGACCCGCGGGGTCTTACGAGCAGTACTTC.

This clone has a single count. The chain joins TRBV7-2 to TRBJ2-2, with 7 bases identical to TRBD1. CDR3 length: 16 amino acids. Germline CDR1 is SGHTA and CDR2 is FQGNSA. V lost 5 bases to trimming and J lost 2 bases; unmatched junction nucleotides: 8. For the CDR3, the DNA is TGTGCCAGCAGCCGGGCCGGGACAGTAAACACCGGGGAGCTGTTTTTT. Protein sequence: CASSRAGTVNTGELFF.

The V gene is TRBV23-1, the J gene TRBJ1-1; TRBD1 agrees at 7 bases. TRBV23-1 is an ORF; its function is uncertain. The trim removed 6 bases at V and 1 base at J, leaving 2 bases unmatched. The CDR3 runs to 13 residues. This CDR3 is CASSRQGNTEAFF. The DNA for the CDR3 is TGCGCCAGCAGCAGACAGGGGAACACTGAAGCTTTCTTT.

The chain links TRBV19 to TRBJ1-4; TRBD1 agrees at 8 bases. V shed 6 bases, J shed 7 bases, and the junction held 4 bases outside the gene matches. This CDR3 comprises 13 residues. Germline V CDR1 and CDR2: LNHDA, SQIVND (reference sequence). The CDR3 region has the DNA TGTGCCAGTAGATATGGGACAGGTGAAAAACTGTTTTTT. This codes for CASRYGTGEKLFF. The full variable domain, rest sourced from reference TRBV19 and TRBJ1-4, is DGGITQSPKYLFRKEGQNVTLSCEQNLNHDAMYWYRQDPGQGLRLIYYSQIVNDFQKGDIAEGYSVSREKKESFPLTVTSAQKNPTAFYLCASRYGTGEKLFFGSGTQLSVL.

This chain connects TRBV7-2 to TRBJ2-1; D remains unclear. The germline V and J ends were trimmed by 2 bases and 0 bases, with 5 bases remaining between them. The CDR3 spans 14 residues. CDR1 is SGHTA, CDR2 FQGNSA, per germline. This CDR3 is CASSLRSSYNEQFF. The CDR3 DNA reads TGTGCCAGCAGCTTACGGTCCTCCTACAATGAGCAGTTCTTC.